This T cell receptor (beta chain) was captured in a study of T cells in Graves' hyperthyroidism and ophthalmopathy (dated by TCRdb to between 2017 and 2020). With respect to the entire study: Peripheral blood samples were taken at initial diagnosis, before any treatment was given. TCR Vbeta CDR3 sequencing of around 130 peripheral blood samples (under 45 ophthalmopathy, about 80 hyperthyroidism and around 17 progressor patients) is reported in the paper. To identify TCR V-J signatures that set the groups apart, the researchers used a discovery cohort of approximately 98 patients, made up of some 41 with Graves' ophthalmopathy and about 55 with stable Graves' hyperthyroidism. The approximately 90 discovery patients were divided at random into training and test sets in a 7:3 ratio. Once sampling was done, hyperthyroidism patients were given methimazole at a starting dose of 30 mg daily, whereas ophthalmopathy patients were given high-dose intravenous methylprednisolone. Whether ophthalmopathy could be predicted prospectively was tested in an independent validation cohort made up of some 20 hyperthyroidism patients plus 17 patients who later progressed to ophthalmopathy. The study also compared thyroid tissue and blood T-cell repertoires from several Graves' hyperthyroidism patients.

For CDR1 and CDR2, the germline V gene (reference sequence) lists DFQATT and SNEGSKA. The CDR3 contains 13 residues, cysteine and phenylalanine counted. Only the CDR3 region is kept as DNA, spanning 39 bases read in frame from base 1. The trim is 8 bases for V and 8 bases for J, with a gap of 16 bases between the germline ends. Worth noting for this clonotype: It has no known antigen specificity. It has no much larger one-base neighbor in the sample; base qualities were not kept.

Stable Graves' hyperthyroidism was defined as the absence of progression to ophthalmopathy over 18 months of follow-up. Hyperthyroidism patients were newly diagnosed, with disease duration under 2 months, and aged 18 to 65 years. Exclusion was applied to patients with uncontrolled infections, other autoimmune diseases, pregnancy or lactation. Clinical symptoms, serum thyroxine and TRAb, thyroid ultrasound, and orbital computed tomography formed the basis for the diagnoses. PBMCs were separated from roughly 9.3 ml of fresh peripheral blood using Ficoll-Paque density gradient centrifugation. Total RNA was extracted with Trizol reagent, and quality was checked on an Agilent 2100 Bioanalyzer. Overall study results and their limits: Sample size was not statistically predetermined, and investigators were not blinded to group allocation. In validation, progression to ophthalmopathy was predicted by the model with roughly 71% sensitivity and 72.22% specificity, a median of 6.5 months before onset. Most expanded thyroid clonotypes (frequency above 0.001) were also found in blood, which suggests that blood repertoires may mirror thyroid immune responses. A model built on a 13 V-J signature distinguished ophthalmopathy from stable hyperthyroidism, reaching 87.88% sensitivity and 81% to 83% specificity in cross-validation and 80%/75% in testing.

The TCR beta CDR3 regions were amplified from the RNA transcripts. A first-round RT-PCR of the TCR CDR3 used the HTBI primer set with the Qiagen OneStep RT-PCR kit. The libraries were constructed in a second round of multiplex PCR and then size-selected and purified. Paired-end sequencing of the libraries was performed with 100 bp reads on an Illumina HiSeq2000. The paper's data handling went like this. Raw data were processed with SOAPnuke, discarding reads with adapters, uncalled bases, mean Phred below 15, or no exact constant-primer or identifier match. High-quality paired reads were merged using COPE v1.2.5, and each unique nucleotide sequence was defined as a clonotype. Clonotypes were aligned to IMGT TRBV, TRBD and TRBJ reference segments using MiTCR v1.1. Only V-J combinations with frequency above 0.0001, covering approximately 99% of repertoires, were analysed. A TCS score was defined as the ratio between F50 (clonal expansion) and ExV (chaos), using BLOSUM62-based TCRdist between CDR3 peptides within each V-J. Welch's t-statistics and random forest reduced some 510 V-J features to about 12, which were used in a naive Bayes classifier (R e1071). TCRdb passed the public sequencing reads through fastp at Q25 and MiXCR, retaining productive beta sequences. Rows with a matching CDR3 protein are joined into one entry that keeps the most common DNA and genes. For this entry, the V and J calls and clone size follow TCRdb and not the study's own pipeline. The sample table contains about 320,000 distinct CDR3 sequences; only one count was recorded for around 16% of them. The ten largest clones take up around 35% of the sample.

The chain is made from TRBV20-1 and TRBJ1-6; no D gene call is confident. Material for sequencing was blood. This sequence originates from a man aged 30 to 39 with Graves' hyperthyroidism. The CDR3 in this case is CSTAREGDSPLHF. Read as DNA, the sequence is TGCAGTACCGCTCGGGAGGGTGATTCACCCCTCCACTTT.